This passage covers 24 T cell receptor beta chains from one sample sequenced in a study of T cells in Graves' hyperthyroidism and ophthalmopathy. Researchers amplified the TCR beta CDR3 regions from RNA transcripts. A set of HTBI primers served as the primers for a first-round RT-PCR of the TCR CDR3. TCRdb reprocessed the multiplex PCR reads with MiXCR, giving one entry per CDR3 protein. The sample holds some 270,000 distinct CDR3 sequences, about 13% seen once. The sequencing sample was made of blood. The receptors derive from a woman between 40 and 55 years old with Graves' hyperthyroidism.

This clonotype showed up many times. The chain carries TRBV20-1 and TRBJ1-2; 9 bases line up with TRBD1. Germline lookup yields CDR1 DFQATT and CDR2 SNEGSKA (reference sequence). The CDR3 sequence is 15 residues long. Germline trimming cut 6 bases from V and 4 bases from J; bases unmatched to any gene: 12. The chain's CDR3 is CSAKRTGAAAYGYTF. Written as DNA, the CDR3 is TGCAGTGCCAAGCGGACAGGGGCTGCCGCCTATGGCTACACCTTC.

The J gene is TRBJ2-2, the V gene TRBV6-1; 9 nucleotides agree with TRBD1. The germline CDR1 and CDR2 sequences are MNHNS and SASEGT. The CDR3 runs 14 residues. J was trimmed by 7 bases and V by 6 bases; bases with no gene match: 6. CDR3 DNA sequence: TGTGCCAGCAGACCGGGACAGGGAATCGGGGAGCTGTTTTTT. As protein: CASRPGQGIGELFF.

In this sample, this clonotype turned up many times. The chain links TRBV7-2 to TRBJ1-6; D is perhaps TRBD1 (5 bases). CDR1 and CDR2 (germline): SGHTA, FQGNSA. The V end lost 2 bases, the J end lost 8 bases, and 7 bases lay between the germline ends. The CDR3 contains 13 residues. CDR3 region: CASSLQGHSPLHF. In DNA, the CDR3 is TGTGCCAGCAGCTTACAGGGCCATTCACCCCTCCACTTT.

Ten or more counts support this clonotype. The chain combines TRBV6-1 with TRBJ2-7; 12 positions agree with TRBD2. J was trimmed by 3 bases and V by 1 base; bases with no gene match: 4. The CDR3 runs 16 residues. Germline V gene lookup returns CDR1 MNHNS and CDR2 SASEGT. The CDR3 protein is CASSEELAGGFYEQYF. As DNA, the CDR3 is TGTGCCAGCAGTGAAGAGCTAGCGGGAGGGTTCTACGAGCAGTACTTC.

The sample holds a few counts of this clonotype. The gene calls are TRBV10-3 and TRBJ1-3; possibly TRBD1 for D (6 bases). CDR3 length: 14 residues. The germline gives CDR1 ENHRY, CDR2 SYGVKD. V gave up 6 bases and J gave up 0 bases, with 9 bases separating them. The CDR3 sequence is CAIREDSSGNTIYF. CDR3 bases: TGTGCCATCAGAGAGGACAGCTCTGGAAACACCATATATTTT.

V and J are TRBV5-5 and TRBJ1-6, with D hard to call. This CDR3 has 15 amino acids. The germline V gene encodes CDR1 SGHKS and CDR2 YYEKEE (reference sequence). The V end lost 5 bases, the J end lost 0 bases, and 9 bases lay between the germline ends. The CDR3 DNA reads TGTGCCAGCAGTTGGAGCAGCTCCTATAATTCACCCCTCCACTTT. Translating it yields CASSWSSSYNSPLHF.

CDR3 in amino acids: CASRPSPGTGAYEQYF. The CDR3 DNA reads TGTGCCAGCAGACCCAGCCCCGGGACAGGGGCCTACGAGCAGTACTTC. The chain combines TRBV28 with TRBJ2-7; the match to TRBD1 covers 10 bases. CDR1 is MDHEN and CDR2 is SYDVKM in the germline V gene. The CDR3 is made up of 16 amino acids. The trim removed 6 bases at V and 2 bases at J, leaving 10 bases unmatched.

There are many counts of this clonotype. The rearrangement links TRBV6-1 to TRBJ1-4, with 8 bases aligning to TRBD1. The V gene end was trimmed by 3 bases and the J gene end by 3 bases; junction bases not matched to a gene: 9. The CDR3 spans 17 residues. Per germline, CDR1 MNHNS and CDR2 SASEGT. The CDR3 coding sequence is TGTGCCAGCAGTGATAAGTCCGGGACAGGAGCTAATGAAAAACTGTTTTTT. Its translation is CASSDKSGTGANEKLFF.

In this sample, this clonotype turned up a few times. The chain has TRBV5-6 and TRBJ2-1; 14 bases are a match to TRBD2. The V and J ends lost 0 bases and 6 bases, in that order; junction bases with no gene match: 8. Looked up from germline, CDR1 is SGHDT and CDR2 is YYEEEE. The CDR3 extends over 18 amino acids. The CDR3 region has the DNA TGTGCCAGCAGCTTGGGACTAGCGGGAGGGCCTTTCGTCAATGAGCAGTTCTTC. As protein: CASSLGLAGGPFVNEQFF.

This clonotype was observed a handful of times. The chain joins TRBV5-1 to TRBJ2-7; TRBD1 or TRBD2 may be the D gene (5 bases each). This CDR3 comprises 14 residues. Per the germline V gene, CDR1 is SGHRS and CDR2 is YFSETQ. V was cut by 3 bases and J by 0 bases, with 10 bases left in between. CDR3 nucleotides: TGCGCCAGCAGCTCAGAGGGGAGCTCCTACGAGCAGTACTTC. It encodes CASSSEGSSYEQYF. The full variable domain, with the rest looked up from reference TRBV5-1 and TRBJ2-7, is KAGVTQTPRYLIKTRGQQVTLSCSPISGHRSVSWYQQTPGQGLQFLFEYFSETQRNKGNFPGRFSGRQFSNSRSEMNVSTLELGDSALYLCASSSEGSSYEQYFGPGTRLTVT.

The table lists this clonotype with many counts. CDR3 in amino acids: CASRGYGDRYEQYF. In DNA form, the CDR3 reads TGTGCCAGCAGGGGGTACGGGGACCGCTACGAGCAGTACTTC. The chain joins TRBV28 to TRBJ2-7; the D call may be TRBD1 or TRBD2 (5 bases each). Germline V gene data show CDR1 as MDHEN and CDR2 as SYDVKM. Trimming removed 6 bases at V and 3 bases at J, with 15 bases between. The CDR3 has 14 amino acids.

This clonotype was observed many times. The chain couples TRBV24-1 to TRBJ2-7; D gene uncertain. Germline lookup yields CDR1 KGHDR and CDR2 SFDVKD. The V gene lost 4 bases and the J gene lost 2 bases, with 2 bases spanning the gap. The CDR3 has 11 amino acids. The CDR3 sequence is CATSDAYEQYF. CDR3 sequence (DNA): TGTGCCACCAGTGACGCCTACGAGCAGTACTTC.

This clonotype was recorded at least ten times. The gene calls are TRBV6-1 and TRBJ2-7; 9 bases fit TRBD2. CDR1 is MNHNS and CDR2 is SASEGT in the germline V gene. This CDR3 is built from 16 residues. J lost 4 bases, V lost 8 bases, and 15 bases had no gene match. As DNA, the CDR3 is TGTGCCAGCGAACTTCTAGCGGGACCCATGAAATACGAGCAGTACTTC. Protein sequence: CASELLAGPMKYEQYF.

This clonotype was detected ten times or more. The chain has TRBV3-1 and TRBJ1-1; unclear D gene. The germline CDR1 and CDR2 sequences are LGHDT and YNNKEL (reference sequence). The CDR3 consists of 15 residues. Trimming cost V 0 bases and J 10 bases, with 18 bases left between them. CDR3 coding DNA: TGTGCCAGCAGCCAAGATGACCGACCACTGCTTGGAGCTTTCTTT. This sequence encodes CASSQDDRPLLGAFF.

The chain employs TRBV12-3 or TRBV12-4 and TRBJ1-1, with a weak D call TRBD1 (5 bases). The CDR3 runs to 15 residues. The V end was cut by 3 bases, the J end by 3 bases, with 14 bases between. For the CDR3, the DNA is TGTGCCAGCAGTTTCGCAGGGCGACGTGACACTGAAGCTTTCTTT. It encodes CASSFAGRRDTEAFF.

As concerns this clonotype: A much larger clone differs by one base, so this may be a read error. The rearrangement links TRBV5-6 to TRBJ1-4; D not resolved. Germline V gives CDR1 SGHDT, CDR2 YYEEEE. The CDR3 loop spans 13 amino acids. Written as DNA, the CDR3 is TGTGCCGGCAGCTTGATCCGTGGGGAAAAACTGTTTTTT. It encodes CAGSLIRGEKLFF. The full variable domain, completed using reference TRBV5-6 and TRBJ1-4, is DAGVTQSPTHLIKTRGQQVTLRCSPKSGHDTVSWYQQALGQGPQFIFQYYEEEERQRGNFPDRFSGHQFPNYSSELNVNALLLGDSALYLCAGSLIRGEKLFFGSGTQLSVL.

The J gene is TRBJ1-4, the V gene TRBV6-5, with D perhaps matching TRBD1 (6 bases). The germline CDR1 and CDR2 sequences are MNHEY and SVGAGI. Trimming removed 2 bases from V and 10 bases from J, with 11 bases in between. The CDR3 loop spans 13 amino acids. The CDR3 spells CASSYGRGVKLFF. In DNA, the CDR3 is TGTGCCAGCAGTTACGGGAGGGGGGTAAAACTGTTTTTT.

This clonotype was observed many times. The rearrangement links TRBV5-1 to TRBJ1-4; 7 bases are shared with TRBD1. The V and J ends lost 4 bases and 3 bases, in that order; junction bases with no gene match: 3. This CDR3 has 14 residues. Germline V CDR1 and CDR2: SGHRS, YFSETQ. CDR3 DNA: TGCGCCAGCAGCCGGGACAGCGCTAATGAAAAACTGTTTTTT. Encoded protein: CASSRDSANEKLFF.

This clonotype was detected many times. This chain joins TRBV10-3 and TRBJ1-1; the match to TRBD1 covers 10 bases. The CDR3 has 16 residues. Germline-derived CDR1 and CDR2 are ENHRY and SYGVKD. J was trimmed by 5 bases and V by 2 bases; bases with no gene match: 8. The CDR3 DNA follows: TGTGCCATCAGTGAGCCCCGGGACAGGGGTGGTACTGAAGCTTTCTTT. Its protein is CAISEPRDRGGTEAFF.

The CDR3 is CASSLVPREDGNEQFF. In DNA form, the CDR3 reads TGTGCCAGCAGCTTGGTTCCGCGGGAGGACGGGAATGAGCAGTTCTTC. The gene calls are TRBV5-6 and TRBJ2-1, with 8 positions matching TRBD2. Looked up from germline, CDR1 is SGHDT and CDR2 is YYEEEE. Losses at the gene ends were 0 bases for V and 7 bases for J; bases not matched to a gene: 9. The CDR3 is 16 residues long.

In this sample, this clonotype turned up a few times. The rearrangement joins TRBV10-3 to TRBJ2-7; the D gene is possibly TRBD2 (6 bases). Germline V gene data show CDR1 as ENHRY and CDR2 as SYGVKD. V dropped 11 bases and J dropped 1 base, with 18 bases sitting between them. The CDR3 has 14 residues. The CDR3 region is CAGSGGARSYEQYF. CDR3 bases: TGTGCCGGGTCAGGAGGGGCGCGGTCCTACGAGCAGTACTTC.

At least ten counts were recorded for this clonotype. CDR3 sequence reads: CASSFGRGQTEAFF. CDR3 nucleotides: TGTGCCAGCAGCTTCGGCAGGGGGCAAACTGAAGCTTTCTTT. The chain combines TRBV11-3 with TRBJ1-1; 8 nucleotides match TRBD1. CDR1 and CDR2 (germline): SGHNT, YENEEA. The CDR3 has 14 residues. After removal of 3 bases from V and 5 bases from J, the junction contained 5 bases not matched to a gene. The full variable domain, completed using reference TRBV11-3 and TRBJ1-1, is EAGVVQSPRYKIIEKKQPVAFWCNPISGHNTLYWYLQNLGQGPELLIRYENEEAVDDSQLPKDRFSAERLKGVDSTLKIQPAELGDSAVYLCASSFGRGQTEAFFGQGTRLTVV.

The rearrangement uses TRBV10-2 and TRBJ1-4; 11 bases line up with TRBD1. Germline V CDR1 and CDR2: WSHSY, SAAADI. There are 15 residues in the CDR3. Trimming took 10 bases from V and 6 from J; bases not matched to a gene: 10. CDR3: CATRRGQGVDEKLFF. The CDR3 region has the DNA TGCGCCACGAGACGGGGACAGGGGGTAGATGAAAAACTGTTTTTT.

The table lists this clonotype with many counts. The chain combines TRBV7-9 with TRBJ2-5, with 12 nucleotides matching TRBD2. The CDR3 totals 15 residues. V gave up 0 bases and J gave up 7 bases; unmatched junction bases: 3. The germline V gene has CDR1 SEHNR and CDR2 FQNEAQ (reference sequence). This chain's CDR3 is CASSLALAGGPTQYF. In nucleotides, the CDR3 is TGTGCCAGCAGCTTAGCCCTAGCGGGAGGGCCGACCCAGTACTTC.